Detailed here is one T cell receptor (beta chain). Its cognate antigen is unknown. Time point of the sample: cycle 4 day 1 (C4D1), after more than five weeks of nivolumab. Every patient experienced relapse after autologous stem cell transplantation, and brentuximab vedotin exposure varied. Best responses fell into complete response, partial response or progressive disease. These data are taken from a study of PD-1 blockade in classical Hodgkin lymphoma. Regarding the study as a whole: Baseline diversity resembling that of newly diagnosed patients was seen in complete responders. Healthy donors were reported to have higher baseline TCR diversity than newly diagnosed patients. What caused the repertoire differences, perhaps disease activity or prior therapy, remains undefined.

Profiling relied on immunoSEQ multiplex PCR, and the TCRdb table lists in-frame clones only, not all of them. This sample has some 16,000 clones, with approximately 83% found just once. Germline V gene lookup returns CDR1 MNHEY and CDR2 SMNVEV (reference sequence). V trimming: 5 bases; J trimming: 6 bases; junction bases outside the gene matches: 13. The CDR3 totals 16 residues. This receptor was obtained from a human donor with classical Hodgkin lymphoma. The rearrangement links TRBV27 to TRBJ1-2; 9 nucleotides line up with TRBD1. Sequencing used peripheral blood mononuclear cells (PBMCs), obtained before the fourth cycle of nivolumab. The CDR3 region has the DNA TGTGCCAGCAGTCGTATACCGGGACAGGGAGGGAATGGCTACACCTTC. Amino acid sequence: CASSRIPGQGGNGYTF.